This TCR beta chain was found in a study of T-cell memory formation after mild COVID-19. General study results and limits: Later expanders leaned CD4+, whereas day 15 to 85 contracting clones were balanced CD4/CD8. Mostly located in CM and EM were contracting CD4+ clones, with contracting CD8+ clones located in EMRA.

CDR1 is SEHNR and CDR2 is FQNEAQ in the germline V gene (reference sequence). The CDR3 covers 14 residues. V lost 1 base to trimming and J lost 1 base, with 7 bases between them. MiXCR was run by TCRdb on the 5' RACE reads, yielding one entry per CDR3 protein. The table lists 350,000 to 450,000 distinct CDR3 sequences, about 24% of them singletons, with roughly 8.7% in the top ten. In this sample, this clonotype turned up a few times. Its antigen is not known. The TCR sequence derives from an adult woman who had mild COVID-19 (a few samples of this study predate the infection). Cell type and time point are not known. The sample was PBMCs or a T cell subset sorted from them (not recorded which). The chain carries TRBV7-9 and TRBJ1-1; D is unresolved. The CDR3, as DNA: TGTGCCAGCAGCTTAGAGGTCGGGAACACTGAAGCTTTCTTT. Translation gives CASSLEVGNTEAFF.